A single sample is the source of the 27 T cell receptor beta chains below, sequenced in a study of cytomegalovirus exposure and HLA in healthy donors. PCR primers comprised 60 Vbeta and 13 Jbeta primers. Measured with immunoSEQ multiplex PCR; TCRdb has only the in-frame clones, and not every one. In the table there are 110,000 or so clones, approximately 80% of which are singletons. The sequenced sample was PBMCs. Receptors originate from a man in his forties in good health and CMV-seronegative.

The chain has TRBV28 and TRBJ1-6; 7 bases align to TRBD1. CDR1 and CDR2 from the germline V gene are MDHEN and SYDVKM. The junction had 6 bases not matched to a gene; V was cut back by 6 bases and J by 10 bases. The CDR3 consists of 13 residues. This chain's CDR3 is CASRTDRVSPLHF. CDR3 bases: TGTGCCAGCAGAACAGACAGGGTCTCACCCCTCCACTTT. Combining the CDR3 with reference TRBV28 and TRBJ1-6 gives the whole variable domain DVKVTQSSRYLVKRTGEKVFLECVQDMDHENMFWYRQDPGLGLRLIYFSYDVKMKEKGDIPEGYSVSREKKERFSLILESASTNQTSMYLCASRTDRVSPLHFGNGTRLTVT.

The V gene is TRBV5-6, the J gene TRBJ2-7; 7 bases align to TRBD1. Trimming removed 4 bases from V and 7 bases from J; junction bases left unmatched: 11. The V gene's germline CDR1 is SGHDT and CDR2 YYEEEE. The CDR3 covers 14 residues. The CDR3 DNA reads as TGTGCCAGCAGCACCTCAACAGGGGACGGGGAGCAGTACTTC. Protein product: CASSTSTGDGEQYF.

The chain joins TRBV19 to TRBJ2-7, with 7 bases lining up with TRBD1. This CDR3 has 14 amino acids. Unmatched junction bases numbered 10, after V lost 5 bases and J lost 6 bases. Germline V gives CDR1 LNHDA, CDR2 SQIVND (reference sequence). The CDR3 region has the DNA TGTGCCAGTAGTGCGACAGGGATACTAAGCGAGCAGTACTTC. This translates into CASSATGILSEQYF. Combining the CDR3 with reference TRBV19 and TRBJ2-7 gives the whole variable domain DGGITQSPKYLFRKEGQNVTLSCEQNLNHDAMYWYRQDPGQGLRLIYYSQIVNDFQKGDIAEGYSVSREKKESFPLTVTSAQKNPTAFYLCASSATGILSEQYFGPGTRLTVT.

The gene calls are TRBV30 and TRBJ2-4, with D perhaps matching TRBD2 (6 bases). The CDR3 length is 14 residues. CDR1 GTSNPN and CDR2 SVGIG come from the germline V gene (reference sequence). V shed 1 base and J shed 6 bases, with 13 bases lying between them. Here the CDR3 reads CAWSGGTPTNIQYF. The CDR3 DNA follows: TGTGCCTGGAGTGGTGGGACTCCAACAAACATTCAGTACTTC.

The gene calls are TRBV29-1 and TRBJ2-3; 8 nucleotides agree with TRBD1. J gave up 8 bases and V 4 bases, and 11 bases lay outside the gene matches. CDR3 size: 14 residues. Germline values: CDR1 SQVTM, CDR2 ANQGSEA. The CDR3 loop is CSVVVSQGAGTQYF. In DNA form, the CDR3 reads TGCAGCGTTGTTGTGAGCCAGGGGGCGGGTACGCAGTATTTT.

This clone was seen more than once but under ten times. V usage is TRBV27 and J usage is TRBJ2-1; 12 positions match TRBD1. Per the germline V gene, CDR1 is MNHEY and CDR2 is SMNVEV (reference sequence). The CDR3 runs 15 residues. Trimming cost V 7 bases and J 10 bases; bases outside gene matches: 11. CDR3 sequence: CASIKPGQGAAEQFF. CDR3 in DNA: TGTGCCAGCATCAAACCGGGACAGGGGGCTGCGGAGCAGTTCTTC.

This chain links TRBV7-9 with TRBJ2-4, with 9 nucleotides matching TRBD2. There are 15 residues in the CDR3. V was pared by 5 bases and J by 3 bases, with 5 bases of the junction left unmatched. Per germline, CDR1 SEHNR and CDR2 FQNEAQ (reference sequence). CDR3 protein: CASSTAREGKNIQYF. The CDR3 DNA reads as TGTGCCAGCAGCACCGCGCGGGAGGGCAAAAACATTCAGTACTTC. The entire variable domain, with the rest obtained from reference TRBV7-9 and TRBJ2-4, is as follows: DTGVSQNPRHKITKRGQNVTFRCDPISEHNRLYWYRQTLGQGPEFLTYFQNEAQLEKSRLLSDRFSAERPKGSFSTLEIQRTEQGDSAMYLCASSTAREGKNIQYFGAGTRLSVL.

The gene calls are TRBV4-3 and TRBJ2-5; D is uncertain. The last part of the DNA fits TRBJ2-7 better; the J call may be wrong. This CDR3 comprises 15 residues. Germline values: CDR1 LGHNA, CDR2 YSLEER. The CDR3 DNA sequence: TGCGCCAGCAGCCAGGGTACCCGTCGTGACTACGAGCAGTACTTC. The encoded protein is CASSQGTRRDYEQYF.

The V and J genes are TRBV9 and TRBJ2-2, with 8 nucleotides matching TRBD2. The CDR3 length is 15 residues. Germline V lookup: CDR1 SGDLS, CDR2 YYNGEE. Trimming took 0 bases from V and 4 from J; bases not matched to a gene: 2. For the CDR3, the DNA is TGTGCCAGCAGCGTAGAGGGACTAGGCACCGGGGAGCTGTTTTTT. Amino acid sequence: CASSVEGLGTGELFF. The whole variable domain, filled in from reference TRBV9 and TRBJ2-2, reads DSGVTQTPKHLITATGQRVTLRCSPRSGDLSVYWYQQSLDQGLQFLIQYYNGEERAKGNILERFSAQQFPDLHSELNLSSLELGDSALYFCASSVEGLGTGELFFGEGSRLTVL.

The rearrangement uses TRBV5-1 and TRBJ1-5; a possible D gene is TRBD1 (6 bases). This CDR3 comprises 15 residues. Germline-derived CDR1 and CDR2 are SGHRS and YFSETQ. The ends were cut back, 4 bases at V and 3 bases at J, with 14 bases in the middle. CDR3 nucleotides: TGCGCCAGCAGCCCGTCGGGACATCTCAATCAGCCCCAGCATTTT. Its translation is CASSPSGHLNQPQHF.

The V gene is TRBV7-2, the J gene TRBJ2-7, with 8 bases identical to TRBD2. From germline, CDR1 is SGHTA and CDR2 FQGNSA. The CDR3 contains 16 residues. V shed 5 bases and J 1 base; nucleotides not matched to a gene: 10. This chain's CDR3 is CASSPSAGGGSYEQYF. For the CDR3, the DNA is TGTGCCAGCAGCCCCTCCGCGGGAGGTGGGTCCTACGAGCAGTACTTC.

The V and J genes are TRBV6-1 and TRBJ2-5; possible D gene TRBD1, 5 bases. The CDR3 runs 13 residues. CDR1 is MNHNS and CDR2 is SASEGT in the germline V gene. Trimming cost V 4 bases and J 3 bases, with 9 bases left between them. CDR3 nucleotides: TGTGCCAGCAGTGTAAGGACAAAAGAGACCCAGTACTTC. Its protein is CASSVRTKETQYF.

V is TRBV14 and J is TRBJ2-5; D gene unclear. V was cut by 2 bases and J by 5 bases, with 6 bases left in between. The CDR3 has 12 amino acids. Germline-derived CDR1 and CDR2 are SGHDN and FVKESK. CDR3 coding DNA: TGTGCCAGCAGCCAATACTCGGAGACCCAGTACTTC. It specifies CASSQYSETQYF.

The sample holds one count of this clone. V gene TRBV28 combines with J gene TRBJ1-5; a possible D gene is TRBD1 (6 bases). Trimming pared 6 bases from V and 1 base from J, leaving 10 bases between. The CDR3 runs 14 residues. The germline gives CDR1 MDHEN, CDR2 SYDVKM. This CDR3 is CASSETGSNQPQHF. CDR3 DNA sequence: TGTGCCAGCAGCGAAACAGGGAGCAATCAGCCCCAGCATTTT.

This chain joins TRBV5-1 and TRBJ1-2, with D possibly being TRBD1 (5 bases). V was shortened by 0 bases and J by 2 bases, with 5 bases between the two germline ends. CDR3 length: 13 residues. Germline V gives CDR1 SGHRS, CDR2 YFSETQ. The CDR3 nucleotides are TGCGCCAGCAGCTTGGACAGGAACTATGGCTACACCTTC. Encoded protein: CASSLDRNYGYTF.

CDR3: CASSPGQGDQPQHF. The CDR3 DNA is TGTGCCAGTAGTCCAGGACAGGGGGATCAGCCCCAGCATTTT. The chain joins TRBV19 to TRBJ1-5; 10 bases agree with TRBD1. With 5 bases clipped from V and 5 bases from J, the junction kept 3 bases outside the gene matches. Germline loops: CDR1 LNHDA, CDR2 SQIVND (reference sequence). The CDR3 length is 14 residues.

V gene TRBV15 combines with J gene TRBJ2-2, with TRBD2 matching over 12 bases. CDR1 LNHNV and CDR2 YYDKDF come from the germline V gene (reference sequence). The CDR3 spans 18 residues. V lost 0 bases, J lost 6 bases, and 8 bases stayed unmatched. The CDR3 nucleotides are TGTGCCACCAGCAGAGATCACCCGACTAGCGGGAGTTCCGGGGAGCTGTTTTTT. Amino acid sequence: CATSRDHPTSGSSGELFF.

This sequence joins TRBV18 and TRBJ1-1; TRBD1 aligns across 7 bases. The V gene's germline CDR1 is KGHSH and CDR2 LQKENI. The CDR3 runs to 13 residues. Losses at the gene ends were 7 bases for V and 2 bases for J; bases not matched to a gene: 4. The CDR3 is CASFAGGNTEAFF. The CDR3 bases are TGTGCCAGCTTCGCAGGGGGTAACACTGAAGCTTTCTTT.

This chain connects TRBV13 to TRBJ2-6; tentatively, D is TRBD1 (6 bases). The V and J ends lost 0 bases and 0 bases respectively, with 12 bases between them. The CDR3 runs 18 residues. Germline values: CDR1 PRHDT, CDR2 FYEKMQ (reference sequence). The CDR3 DNA is TGTGCCAGCAGCTTAGGACCAGGGGCCGTCTCTGGGGCCAACGTCCTGACTTTC. This sequence encodes CASSLGPGAVSGANVLTF. Variable domain in full (rest from reference TRBV13 and TRBJ2-6): AAGVIQSPRHLIKEKRETATLKCYPIPRHDTVYWYQQGPGQDPQFLISFYEKMQSDKGSIPDRFSAQQFSDYHSELNMSSLELGDSALYFCASSLGPGAVSGANVLTFGAGSRLTVL.

The rearrangement uses TRBV30 and TRBJ1-5, with D possibly matching TRBD1 (6 bases). The CDR3 extends over 13 amino acids. The V gene lost 3 bases and the J gene lost 6 bases, with 12 bases spanning the gap. Germline V lookup: CDR1 GTSNPN, CDR2 SVGIG (reference sequence). The CDR3 protein is CAWSPRGSQPQHF. The CDR3 coding sequence is TGTGCCTGGAGCCCCAGGGGATCTCAGCCCCAGCATTTT.

The rearrangement uses TRBV4-1 and TRBJ2-1, with 11 bases that match TRBD2. V was clipped by 0 bases and J by 4 bases; unmatched bases: 5. This CDR3 has 17 amino acids. From germline, CDR1 is MGHRA and CDR2 YSYEKL. The CDR3 region is CASSQDSGTSGYNEQFF. The CDR3 DNA sequence: TGCGCCAGCAGCCAAGATTCCGGGACTAGCGGATACAATGAGCAGTTCTTC.

CDR3 sequence reads: CASSLGQISYNEQFF. DNA of the CDR3: TGCGCCAGCAGCCTGGGACAGATCTCCTACAATGAGCAGTTCTTC. The chain carries TRBV5-1 and TRBJ2-1; 7 nucleotides agree with TRBD1. This CDR3 is built from 15 residues. Germline values: CDR1 SGHRS, CDR2 YFSETQ. V trimming: 4 bases; J trimming: 0 bases; junction bases outside the gene matches: 4.

This clone was seen a handful of times. J is TRBJ1-1 and V is TRBV5-1; 7 bases fit TRBD1. After removal of 0 bases from V and 4 bases from J, the junction contained 6 bases not matched to a gene. This CDR3 has 15 amino acids. CDR1 SGHRS and CDR2 YFSETQ come from the germline V gene. The CDR3 region is CASSLDPGGITEAFF. For the CDR3, the DNA is TGCGCCAGCAGCTTGGATCCAGGGGGGATCACTGAAGCTTTCTTT.

The chain is built from TRBV6-5 and TRBJ1-1; D is undetermined. The CDR3 sequence is 15 residues long. V was cut by 2 bases and J by 0 bases, with 10 bases left in between. The germline V gene encodes CDR1 MNHEY and CDR2 SVGAGI. The DNA of the CDR3 is TGTGCCAGCAGTTACGGCGGCAGCATGAACACTGAAGCTTTCTTT. It specifies CASSYGGSMNTEAFF.

The rearrangement links TRBV6-5 to TRBJ1-4, with D possibly TRBD1 on 5 matching bases. Germline-derived CDR1 and CDR2 are MNHEY and SVGAGI. CDR3 size: 15 residues. V gave up 4 bases and J gave up 3 bases, with 12 bases separating them. The CDR3 spells CASSLQTASNEKLFF. CDR3 bases: TGTGCCAGCAGTTTACAGACAGCATCTAATGAAAAACTGTTTTTT.

The rearrangement uses TRBV4-2 and TRBJ1-2; no clear D gene. V was clipped by 0 bases and J by 8 bases, with 19 bases between them. CDR1 is LGHNA and CDR2 is YNFKEQ in the germline V gene. The CDR3 runs to 16 residues. The CDR3, as DNA: TGTGCCAGCAGCCAAGATTCGTTACCGAGTATGAGGGGCTACACCTTC. Translating it yields CASSQDSLPSMRGYTF.

The chain is built from TRBV5-1 and TRBJ1-1; the match to TRBD1 covers 8 bases. After removal of 4 bases from V and 5 bases from J, the junction contained 7 bases not matched to a gene. The CDR3 is 14 residues long. Germline V gene sequence: CDR1 SGHRS, CDR2 YFSETQ. The DNA of the CDR3 is TGCGCCAGCAGCACAGGGGGACGAATTACTGAAGCTTTCTTT. Its translation is CASSTGGRITEAFF.